Presented here are 26 T cell receptor beta chains from one specimen sequenced in a study of T-cell reconstitution after alpha-beta-depleted transplantation in children. Unique molecular identifiers were incorporated into the prepared TCRbeta library. Each CDR3 protein gets one entry after TCRdb re-called the PCR reads with MiXCR. In the table there are around 500,000 distinct CDR3 sequences, around 12% of which are singletons. The specimen comprised PBMCs from the stem cell graft donor, sampled from the stem cell graft. The source of these receptors is a human donor who donated a stem cell graft to a child with combined immunodeficiency.

This clonotype was seen only a few times. This chain uses TRBV13 with TRBJ2-3, with unresolved D. The V and J ends lost 4 bases and 1 base respectively, with 18 bases between them. This CDR3 contains 17 residues. Germline V lookup: CDR1 PRHDT, CDR2 FYEKMQ (reference sequence). The CDR3 here is CASSSLDLLLGTDTQYF. The CDR3 DNA sequence: TGTGCCAGCAGCTCATTGGACCTCCTGCTCGGCACAGATACGCAGTATTTT.

This clonotype was detected a few times. CDR3: CASSYRGLDSNQPQHF. DNA of the CDR3: TGTGCCAGCAGTTATCGGGGTCTAGATAGCAATCAGCCCCAGCATTTT. V usage is TRBV28 and J usage is TRBJ1-5; unclear D gene. The germline CDR1 and CDR2 sequences are MDHEN and SYDVKM. V was cut by 4 bases and J by 0 bases, with 13 bases left in between. This CDR3 is built from 16 residues. The full variable domain, in which reference TRBV28 and TRBJ1-5 provide the parts outside the CDR3, is DVKVTQSSRYLVKRTGEKVFLECVQDMDHENMFWYRQDPGLGLRLIYFSYDVKMKEKGDIPEGYSVSREKKERFSLILESASTNQTSMYLCASSYRGLDSNQPQHFGDGTRLSIL.

This sequence joins TRBV11-2 and TRBJ2-1, with D perhaps TRBD1 or TRBD2 (6 bases each). V was clipped by 1 base and J by 8 bases, with 15 bases between them. CDR1 is SGHAT, CDR2 FQNNGV, per germline. The CDR3 has 15 residues. CDR3 DNA sequence: TGTGCCAGCAGCTTAGTTCAACAGGGACTGGATGAGCAGTTCTTC. Encoded protein: CASSLVQQGLDEQFF.

The rearrangement uses TRBV7-8 and TRBJ2-1; D ambiguous. CDR3 size: 13 residues. The V end was cut by 5 bases, the J end by 4 bases, with 9 bases between. The germline V gene has CDR1 SGHVS and CDR2 FQNEAQ. CDR3 sequence reads: CASSVRKYNEQFF. The CDR3 DNA sequence: TGTGCCAGCAGCGTCCGCAAATACAATGAGCAGTTCTTC.

This clonotype came up many times. The rearrangement uses TRBV30 and TRBJ2-7, with D possibly called TRBD1 or TRBD2 (6 bases each). The V end was cut by 5 bases, the J end by 0 bases, with 11 bases between. The CDR3 has 13 residues. Germline lookup yields CDR1 GTSNPN and CDR2 SVGIG (reference sequence). CDR3 protein: CAWQRGASYEQYF. In nucleotides, the CDR3 is TGTGCCTGGCAAAGGGGGGCCTCCTACGAGCAGTACTTC.

This clonotype has more than one count but fewer than ten. This sequence joins TRBV11-2 and TRBJ2-1; 8 bases match TRBD1. Germline assignment: CDR1 SGHAT and CDR2 FQNNGV. V gave up 3 bases and J gave up 8 bases; unmatched junction bases: 9. The CDR3 covers 15 residues. Here the CDR3 DNA reads TGTGCCAGCAGCTTGGGACAGGACAGTTTGTATGAGCAGTTCTTC. Its translation is CASSLGQDSLYEQFF.

This chain links TRBV5-1 with TRBJ2-7, with D perhaps given as TRBD1 or TRBD2 (5 bases each). V lost 1 base and J 1 base, leaving 9 bases between the germline ends. The CDR3 is 14 residues long. Per the germline V gene, CDR1 is SGHRS and CDR2 is YFSETQ. CDR3 sequence (DNA): TGCGCCAGCAGCTTGAGGGGACCTTCCTACGAGCAGTACTTC. Translation gives CASSLRGPSYEQYF.

The chain carries TRBV28 and TRBJ2-7; D is possibly TRBD2 (6 bases). The V end lost 2 bases, the J end lost 4 bases, and 15 bases lay between the germline ends. Looked up from germline, CDR1 is MDHEN and CDR2 is SYDVKM. CDR3 size: 15 residues. Here the CDR3 DNA reads TGTGCCAGCAGTTTAAGTCCCGGAGGGGCTTACGAGCAGTACTTC. It is translated as CASSLSPGGAYEQYF.

This clonotype has a handful of counts. V and J are TRBV18 and TRBJ2-7; a weak D match, TRBD1 (5 bases). V dropped 0 bases and J dropped 5 bases, with 11 bases sitting between them. The CDR3 has 14 amino acids. Germline CDR1 and CDR2: KGHSH and LQKENI. DNA for the CDR3: TGTGCCAGCTCACCACCGAGCAGGGCTAACGAGCAGTACTTC. The encoded protein is CASSPPSRANEQYF.

The chain couples TRBV7-9 to TRBJ2-1, with no clear D. With 5 bases removed from V and 4 bases from J, the gap between germline ends came to 15 bases. This CDR3 region has 15 residues. Germline CDR1 reads SEHNR; CDR2 reads FQNEAQ (reference sequence). In nucleotides, the CDR3 is TGTGCCAGCAGCCACGAAGTGGGCAGATACAATGAGCAGTTCTTC. Translation: CASSHEVGRYNEQFF.

V is TRBV27 and J is TRBJ2-4, with 9 positions matching TRBD1. Germline V gene lookup returns CDR1 MNHEY and CDR2 SMNVEV (reference sequence). The CDR3 covers 17 residues. The junction had 12 bases not matched to a gene; V was cut back by 5 bases and J by 4 bases. CDR3 sequence: CASSPSNQGTGKNIQYF. CDR3 nucleotide sequence: TGTGCCAGCAGTCCATCGAACCAAGGGACAGGGAAAAACATTCAGTACTTC.

This clonotype was picked up a small number of times. The V call is TRBV5-1, the J call TRBJ2-1; D is ambiguous. This CDR3 has 14 residues. V lost 4 bases to trimming and J lost 7 bases, with 15 bases between them. Germline V lookup: CDR1 SGHRS, CDR2 YFSETQ. The CDR3 nucleotides read TGCGCCAGCAGCCCCACAATGAAACCAAATGAGCAGTTCTTC. Protein product: CASSPTMKPNEQFF.

This clonotype was recorded a few times. The CDR3 loop is CATSRDLGQGGELFF. For the CDR3, the DNA is TGTGCCACCAGCAGAGATCTAGGGCAGGGAGGGGAGCTGTTTTTT. This chain links TRBV15 with TRBJ2-2; maybe TRBD1 (5 bases). The CDR3 consists of 15 residues. The germline CDR1 and CDR2 sequences are LNHNV and YYDKDF (reference sequence). V lost 0 bases, J lost 8 bases, and 13 bases lay in between. Drawing the rest from reference TRBV15 and TRBJ2-2, the complete variable domain is DAMVIQNPRYQVTQFGKPVTLSCSQTLNHNVMYWYQQKSSQAPKLLFHYYDKDFNNEADTPDNFQSRRPNTSFCFLDIRSPGLGDTAMYLCATSRDLGQGGELFFGEGSRLTVL.

The chain links TRBV20-1 to TRBJ1-2; a possible D gene is TRBD1 (6 bases). V was clipped by 0 bases and J by 6 bases, with 14 bases between them. Looked up from germline, CDR1 is DFQATT and CDR2 is SNEGSKA (reference sequence). This CDR3 has 14 amino acids. CDR3 in DNA: TGCAGTGCTAGAGATTATCAGGGGCCGGATGGCTACACCTTC. Translation gives CSARDYQGPDGYTF.

This chain links TRBV5-1 with TRBJ2-2; no definite D call. Trimming shortened V by 4 bases and J by 4 bases, and 14 bases separated the two germline ends. Germline-derived CDR1 and CDR2 are SGHRS and YFSETQ. The CDR3 loop spans 15 amino acids. In nucleotides, the CDR3 is TGCGCCAGCAGCCCCGGACGGGTTTTCACCGGGGAGCTGTTTTTT. It codes for CASSPGRVFTGELFF.

The chain couples TRBV7-3 to TRBJ1-6; D call uncertain. V lost 8 bases and J lost 4, with 9 bases in between. The CDR3 loop spans 13 amino acids. The V gene's germline CDR1 is SGHTA and CDR2 FQGTGA. CDR3 in DNA: TGTGCCAGCTCTTTGATGTATAATTCACCCCTCCACTTT. Translating it yields CASSLMYNSPLHF.

J is TRBJ1-2 and V is TRBV28, with D possibly being TRBD1 (6 bases). Looked up from germline, CDR1 is MDHEN and CDR2 is SYDVKM. This CDR3 has 15 amino acids. Trimming stripped 7 bases from V and 4 bases from J, with 19 bases between. CDR3 coding DNA: TGTGCCAGCATTCACCAGGGCAGGGGAGGCTATGGCTACACCTTC. It translates to CASIHQGRGGYGYTF.

This clonotype came up a few times. This chain links TRBV27 with TRBJ2-1; TRBD1 matches at 7 bases. There are 16 residues in the CDR3. Germline CDR1 MNHEY, CDR2 SMNVEV (reference sequence). J was trimmed by 1 base and V by 8 bases; bases with no gene match: 11. Here the CDR3 reads CASASEGTVSYNEQFF. The DNA for the CDR3 is TGTGCCAGCGCCTCCGAGGGGACAGTTTCCTACAATGAGCAGTTCTTC.

The chain carries TRBV29-1 and TRBJ2-1, with 8 bases identical to TRBD2. CDR1 SQVTM and CDR2 ANQGSEA come from the germline V gene. The CDR3 consists of 12 residues. The V segment lost 4 bases and the J segment 10 bases; nucleotides outside the gene matches: 6. The CDR3 DNA sequence: TGCAGCGTTGGGGAGGGACTAGGGGAGCAGTTCTTC. Amino acids: CSVGEGLGEQFF.

A few counts support this clonotype. The CDR3 sequence is CASIAVSATSNEQFF. The CDR3, as DNA: TGTGCCAGCATCGCTGTAAGTGCCACAAGCAATGAGCAGTTCTTC. This chain joins TRBV6-1 and TRBJ2-1; no reliable D call. From germline, CDR1 is MNHNS and CDR2 SASEGT. The CDR3 is made up of 15 amino acids. With 7 bases removed from V and 6 bases from J, the gap between germline ends came to 19 bases.

The rearrangement joins TRBV24-1 to TRBJ1-2, with 8 positions matching TRBD1. V shed 7 bases, J shed 0 bases, and the junction held 3 bases outside the gene matches. Per the germline V gene, CDR1 is KGHDR and CDR2 is SFDVKD. The CDR3 length is 14 residues. CDR3 protein: CATRGQGSNYGYTF. The DNA of the CDR3 is TGTGCCACCAGAGGACAGGGATCTAACTATGGCTACACCTTC.

This clonotype was recorded many times. The rearrangement links TRBV12-3 or TRBV12-4 to TRBJ2-7, with D unresolved. V lost 7 bases to trimming and J lost 5 bases, with 12 bases between them. The CDR3 is 12 amino acids. CDR3 in DNA: TGTGCCAGCACCGCGACGTTCCACGAGCAGTACTTC. This gives the protein CASTATFHEQYF.

This clonotype was found once. The chain combines TRBV15 with TRBJ2-5, with TRBD1 identical over 9 bases. V gave up 5 bases and J gave up 5 bases; unmatched junction bases: 12. Germline V gene data show CDR1 as LNHNV and CDR2 as YYDKDF (reference sequence). This CDR3 has 16 residues. The CDR3 is CATSRTPGQGEETQYF. CDR3 in DNA: TGTGCCACCAGCCGGACGCCGGGACAGGGAGAGGAGACCCAGTACTTC.

This clonotype was seen many times. The chain carries TRBV7-2 and TRBJ2-5, with D perhaps assigned TRBD1 or TRBD2 (5 bases each). V was clipped by 3 bases and J by 4 bases, with 12 bases between them. The CDR3 contains 14 residues. Germline assignment: CDR1 SGHTA and CDR2 FQGNSA. DNA for the CDR3: TGTGCCAGCAGCTTCCGGGGAAGGGGAGAGACCCAGTACTTC. This gives the protein CASSFRGRGETQYF.

This clonotype was detected a few times. CDR3 loop: CASSPWGSSSTDTQYF. The CDR3 coding sequence is TGTGCCAGCAGCCCATGGGGCAGCTCTAGCACAGATACGCAGTATTTT. This chain uses TRBV9 with TRBJ2-3; weak D call: TRBD1 (5 bases). The ends were cut back, 4 bases at V and 0 bases at J, with 15 bases in the middle. Germline CDR1 is SGDLS and CDR2 is YYNGEE. This CDR3 region has 16 residues.

This clonotype was detected only a few times. The chain is built from TRBV5-1 and TRBJ2-4; D is ambiguous. Germline V gives CDR1 SGHRS, CDR2 YFSETQ. This CDR3 has 16 amino acids. Trimming removed 1 base from V and 7 bases from J, with 18 bases in between. This CDR3 is CASSLTLQRFGNIQYF. CDR3 bases: TGCGCCAGCAGCTTGACGCTTCAACGGTTCGGGAACATTCAGTACTTC. The full variable domain, with the rest looked up from reference TRBV5-1 and TRBJ2-4, is KAGVTQTPRYLIKTRGQQVTLSCSPISGHRSVSWYQQTPGQGLQFLFEYFSETQRNKGNFPGRFSGRQFSNSRSEMNVSTLELGDSALYLCASSLTLQRFGNIQYFGAGTRLSVL.